This TCR beta chain was found in a study of siplizumab effects on memory and regulatory T cells. A note on this clone: What it binds is not known.

Trimming took 7 bases from V and 4 from J, leaving 19 bases between them. Germline loops: CDR1 MNHEY, CDR2 SVGAGI. The CDR3 loop spans 15 amino acids. Roughly 1.1 x 10^5 TCR templates were measured in each sample. TCRdb's table, derived via immunoSEQ multiplex PCR, lists solely in-frame clones and lacks some. The table has about 110,000 clones, about 92% seen once; the top ten hold around 0.73%. The study, taken as a whole, reports: Naive-or-memory phenotypes were unassignable for roughly 80-95% of proliferating CD4+ or CD8+ clones. A mean of approximately 70% of mappable alloreactive CD4+ clones were Treg-derived with siplizumab, compared with around 26% in controls.

The sample comprised Tregs sorted from blood. This TCR was sampled from a human donor in good health. V and J are TRBV6-5 and TRBJ1-1; D is perhaps TRBD1 (5 bases). The CDR3 nucleotides are TGTGCCAGCAAAACCGCGGGGGGGTTTAGCACTGAAGCTTTCTTT. This gives the protein CASKTAGGFSTEAFF.